The clone carrying this T cell receptor beta chain showed up just a few times. The antigen is not known. This CDR3 is 15 amino acids long. V was cut by 3 bases and J by 0 bases, with 9 bases left in between. The germline V gene encodes CDR1 SGHDT and CDR2 YYEEEE. This sample is drawn from a study of T cells after yellow fever vaccination. Study context: Libraries from low-cell-number fractions were prepared with the SMART-Seq v4 Ultra Low Input RNA kit.

Findings of the study overall: Post-booster reappearance was seen for most primary-vaccination clones (nearly 97% CD4, around 88% CD8). Highly abundant clonotypes carried over from the bulk population could end up in FACS-sorted repertoires as contaminants.

UMIs and a universal primer site were added when TCR cDNA was made by 5'RACE template switching. TCRdb reprocessed the 5' RACE reads via MiXCR and lists one record per CDR3 protein. The sample holds about 160,000 distinct CDR3 sequences, 6% to 7.5% seen once. The chain is built from TRBV5-6 and TRBJ2-2, with D uncertain. The receptor was isolated from a man between 18 and 29 years old who received the YFV17D yellow fever vaccine. Sequencing used CD4+ T cells sorted from PBMCs, obtained about 5 days after the first yellow fever vaccination. CDR3 loop: CASSSPITNTGELFF. CDR3 DNA: TGTGCCAGCAGCTCGCCCATAACGAACACCGGGGAGCTGTTTTTT.